One and the same sample provided the 32 T cell receptor beta chains below, sequenced in a study of CXCR3-negative and CXCR3-positive naive CD8 T cells. UMI-labeled 5' RACE TRB cDNA libraries were prepared from the cells. Following a re-call of the 5' RACE reads, TCRdb has one entry per CDR3 protein and lacks DNA. The sample data list fewer than 95,000 distinct CDR3 sequences. The sample comprised naive CXCR3- CD8+ T cells from blood. Subset described: CD45RO-CCR7+CD27+CD95- naive CD8+ T cells lacking CXCR3 (TNR3-). The receptor set was obtained from a human donor in good health. Some clones in this sample may be carry-over from other donors' samples.

The J gene is TRBJ2-3, the V gene TRBV28. CDR3 length equals 16 residues. Germline loops: CDR1 MDHEN, CDR2 SYDVKM. The CDR3 loop is CASSLPKSSSTDTQYF.

This rearrangement joins TRBV29-1 to TRBJ1-1; TCRdb calls TRBD1, which cannot be checked without DNA. Germline V lookup: CDR1 SQVTM, CDR2 ANQGSEA. CDR3 length equals 12 residues. CDR3 sequence reads: CSPTGLDTEAFF.

The chain employs TRBV27 and TRBJ2-1. Germline V gene sequence: CDR1 MNHEY, CDR2 SMNVEV (reference sequence). There are 15 residues in the CDR3. CDR3 residues: CASNLAKSSYNEQFF.

V gene TRBV12-3 or TRBV12-4 combines with J gene TRBJ2-1; TCRdb proposes TRBD1, but this gene call is untestable without DNA. This CDR3 spans 13 amino acids. CDR3 region: CASSPALEDEQFF.

V usage is TRBV5-4 and J usage is TRBJ2-1. This CDR3 region has 12 residues. Looked up from germline, CDR1 is SGHNT and CDR2 is YYREEE (reference sequence). The CDR3 is CASSWGYNEQFF.

V usage is TRBV29-1 and J usage is TRBJ1-1; TCRdb picks TRBD1, but there is no DNA to check that call. The CDR3 has 12 residues. The germline V gene has CDR1 SQVTM and CDR2 ANQGSEA. The CDR3 sequence is CSVGQENTEAFF.

The chain uses TRBV19 and TRBJ2-7; TCRdb lists TRBD1, though no DNA is available to test this call. The CDR3 is 13 residues long. Per the germline V gene, CDR1 is LNHDA and CDR2 is SQIVND (reference sequence). CDR3 region: CASSILGDYEQYF.

This chain uses TRBV28 with TRBJ1-3; TCRdb designates TRBD1, a call that cannot be tested without DNA. CDR1 is MDHEN, CDR2 SYDVKM, per germline. The CDR3 spans 17 residues. CDR3 sequence reads: CASSPRPGHSSGNTIYF.

The chain employs TRBV28 and TRBJ2-2; the D gene TCRdb calls, TRBD2, cannot be checked with no DNA. Germline values: CDR1 MDHEN, CDR2 SYDVKM. This CDR3 has 11 residues. The CDR3 spells CASSSPGELFF.

The rearrangement joins TRBV6-2 or TRBV6-3 to TRBJ2-1; TCRdb reports TRBD1, a call that lacks DNA to check it against. CDR3 size: 18 residues. Germline V gene sequence: CDR1 MNHEY, CDR2 SVGEGT. The chain's CDR3 is CASSKTGTGSPDIDEQFF.

The chain uses TRBV20-1 and TRBJ2-1; TCRdb's D gene call, TRBD1, goes unchecked for lack of DNA. CDR1 and CDR2 (germline): DFQATT, SNEGSKA (reference sequence). The CDR3 is 13 residues long. CDR3 protein: CSASEGAYNEQFF.

The chain employs TRBV7-3 and TRBJ2-1. The germline CDR1 and CDR2 sequences are SGHTA and FQGTGA. The CDR3 totals 13 residues. The CDR3 reads CASSPSTYNEQFF.

The chain joins TRBV4-3 to TRBJ2-1. CDR1 is LGHNA, CDR2 YSLEER, per germline. The CDR3 sequence is 15 residues long. CDR3 region: CASSQEKGVYNEQFF.

This rearrangement joins TRBV3-1 to TRBJ2-2. CDR1 is LGHDT and CDR2 is YNNKEL in the germline V gene (reference sequence). CDR3 length: 12 residues. The CDR3 is CASSRNTGELFF.

The chain carries TRBV14 and TRBJ2-7. The CDR3 loop spans 16 amino acids. The V gene's germline CDR1 is SGHDN and CDR2 FVKESK. CDR3 amino acids: CASSQDPVDSNYEQYF.

The CDR3 is CATSDLPGTGTTGELFF. The rearrangement joins TRBV24-1 to TRBJ2-2; there is no DNA to check the TCRdb D call of TRBD1. Germline assignment: CDR1 KGHDR and CDR2 SFDVKD. The CDR3 sequence is 17 residues long.

This chain joins TRBV4-1 and TRBJ1-2; TCRdb reports TRBD1, a call that lacks DNA to check it against. The CDR3 is made up of 14 amino acids. Germline assignment: CDR1 MGHRA and CDR2 YSYEKL. The CDR3 loop reads CASSQRQGDYGYTF.

V gene TRBV28 combines with J gene TRBJ2-7; no DNA is available, so the TRBD1 call from TCRdb remains unchecked. Germline CDR1 reads MDHEN; CDR2 reads SYDVKM. The CDR3 has 14 residues. CDR3 region: CASKELGRAYEQYF. Full variable domain (outside the CDR3, taken from reference TRBV28 and TRBJ2-7): DVKVTQSSRYLVKRTGEKVFLECVQDMDHENMFWYRQDPGLGLRLIYFSYDVKMKEKGDIPEGYSVSREKKERFSLILESASTNQTSMYLCASKELGRAYEQYFGPGTRLTVT.

This chain links TRBV6-5 with TRBJ1-5; TCRdb gives TRBD1 as the D gene, but with no DNA this cannot be confirmed. The germline gives CDR1 MNHEY, CDR2 SVGAGI. This CDR3 spans 14 amino acids. The CDR3 spells CASSPQGGNQPQHF.

The rearrangement links TRBV20-1 to TRBJ2-7; TCRdb designates TRBD1, a call that cannot be tested without DNA. The CDR3 spans 14 residues. From germline, CDR1 is DFQATT and CDR2 SNEGSKA (reference sequence). CDR3 loop: CSAPDRGSSYEQYF.

The chain's CDR3 is CASSSPPWGTYEQYF. The J gene is TRBJ2-7, the V gene TRBV28; the TCRdb D gene call, TRBD1, has no DNA to confirm it. Germline CDR1 reads MDHEN; CDR2 reads SYDVKM. The CDR3 has 15 amino acids.

The chain links TRBV29-1 to TRBJ2-7. This CDR3 has 11 amino acids. Germline V gene lookup returns CDR1 SQVTM and CDR2 ANQGSEA. The CDR3 sequence is CSVEVDYEQYF.

The chain links TRBV7-9 to TRBJ2-3; TCRdb proposes TRBD1, but this gene call is untestable without DNA. This CDR3 region has 15 residues. Looked up from germline, CDR1 is SEHNR and CDR2 is FQNEAQ (reference sequence). CDR3 sequence: CASSTPRITTDTQYF.

V usage is TRBV5-1 and J usage is TRBJ2-1; TCRdb's D call, TRBD2, is unchecked because there is no DNA. This CDR3 contains 17 residues. Germline CDR1 and CDR2: SGHRS and YFSETQ. The CDR3 protein is CASSLGLRGETYNEQFF.

The rearrangement joins TRBV12-3 or TRBV12-4 to TRBJ2-5; no DNA is available, so the TRBD2 call from TCRdb remains unchecked. The CDR3 runs 14 residues. The CDR3 reads CASSPSSGDGTQYF.

The chain recombines TRBV7-2 with TRBJ2-7; the TCRdb D gene call, TRBD2, has no DNA to confirm it. From germline, CDR1 is SGHTA and CDR2 FQGNSA. The CDR3 is 16 residues long. CDR3: CASSPGLAGGPYEQYF.

The chain carries TRBV28 and TRBJ2-3. The germline gives CDR1 MDHEN, CDR2 SYDVKM. The CDR3 consists of 13 residues. The CDR3 loop is CASSFVRTDTQYF. Full variable domain (remainder filled in from reference TRBV28 and TRBJ2-3): DVKVTQSSRYLVKRTGEKVFLECVQDMDHENMFWYRQDPGLGLRLIYFSYDVKMKEKGDIPEGYSVSREKKERFSLILESASTNQTSMYLCASSFVRTDTQYFGPGTRLTVL.

This chain joins TRBV29-1 and TRBJ2-7; absent DNA, TCRdb's TRBD1 call cannot be checked. The CDR3 runs 13 residues. Germline-derived CDR1 and CDR2 are SQVTM and ANQGSEA. The CDR3 protein is CSVAAGAPYEQYF.

V is TRBV27 and J is TRBJ1-4. Germline loops: CDR1 MNHEY, CDR2 SMNVEV (reference sequence). The CDR3 consists of 15 residues. The CDR3 sequence is CASSLGDLRYEKLFF.

Here the CDR3 reads CSARDIQHQGTQYF. The rearrangement joins TRBV20-1 to TRBJ2-5. The CDR3 extends over 14 amino acids. The V gene's germline CDR1 is DFQATT and CDR2 SNEGSKA (reference sequence).

The chain employs TRBV7-2 and TRBJ2-1. CDR1 SGHTA and CDR2 FQGNSA come from the germline V gene. This CDR3 comprises 14 residues. The CDR3 sequence is CASSLGAVYNEQFF.

The chain uses TRBV29-1 and TRBJ2-4; TCRdb calls TRBD2, which cannot be checked without DNA. This CDR3 comprises 16 residues. Germline CDR1 and CDR2: SQVTM and ANQGSEA. The CDR3 protein is CSVVGEREVAKNIQYF.